This record covers a single T cell receptor (beta chain). The data were obtained in a study of T cell changes during pregnancy in multiple sclerosis. Germline V lookup: CDR1 SGDLS, CDR2 YYNGEE. This CDR3 has 14 amino acids. Trimming left V 4 bases short and J 6 bases short, with 17 bases between. Sequenced by immunoSEQ multiplex PCR; TCRdb stores in-frame clones only, minus some. The sample lists tens of thousands of clones, around 89% seen once, with 0.7% to 0.9% in the top ten. The sequences come from peripheral blood, collected in the first trimester of pregnancy. This rearrangement joins TRBV9 to TRBJ2-7; tentative D call: TRBD2 (6 bases). This receptor was identified in a female donor in good health, enrolled as a control in a pregnancy study. The CDR3 DNA reads as TGTGCCAGCAGCCCACCTCTTAGACTAGGCGAGCAGTACTTC. This encodes CASSPPLRLGEQYF.